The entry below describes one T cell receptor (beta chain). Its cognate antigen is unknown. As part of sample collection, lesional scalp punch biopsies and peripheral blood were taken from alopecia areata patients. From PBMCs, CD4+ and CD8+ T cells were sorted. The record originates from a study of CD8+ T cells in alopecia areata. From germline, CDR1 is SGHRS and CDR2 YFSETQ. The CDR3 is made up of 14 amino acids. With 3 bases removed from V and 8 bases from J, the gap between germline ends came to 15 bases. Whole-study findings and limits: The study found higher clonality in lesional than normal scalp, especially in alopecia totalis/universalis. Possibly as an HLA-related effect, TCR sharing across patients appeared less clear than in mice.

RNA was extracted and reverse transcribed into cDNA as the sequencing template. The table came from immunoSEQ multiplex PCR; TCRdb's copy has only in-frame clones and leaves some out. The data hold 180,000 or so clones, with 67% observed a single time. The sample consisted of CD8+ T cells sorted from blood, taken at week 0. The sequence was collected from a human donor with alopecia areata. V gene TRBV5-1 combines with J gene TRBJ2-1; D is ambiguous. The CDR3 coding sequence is TGCGCCAGCAGCTCCTGGGATGCCGTCGATGAGCAGTTCTTC. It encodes CASSSWDAVDEQFF.